The entry below describes one T cell receptor (beta chain). Its antigen remains unknown. The CDR3 is made up of 15 amino acids. Per the germline V gene, CDR1 is KGHSH and CDR2 is LQKENI. The germline V and J ends were trimmed by 3 bases and 1 base, with 11 bases remaining between them. This entry comes from a study of shared clonotypes between healthy human individuals. Study-level information: There were three CD4 naive, three CD4 memory, two CD8 naive and one CD8 memory plates per donor. Study-level findings and limits: Generally, naive subsets (rather than memory subsets) showed larger estimated richness.

Evenly divided among several immunoSEQ plates was the genomic DNA of each subset. Clones were read by immunoSEQ multiplex PCR, and TCRdb kept only the in-frame ones, dropping some. The top ten hold 0.36% of the sample, which has more than 1.2 million clones, about 98.5% seen once. The genes are TRBV18 and TRBJ2-3, with TRBD1 as a possible D gene (6 bases). This TCR came from a man aged 30 to 45 in good health. The sample was naive CD4+ T cells sorted from blood. Subset defined: CD45RA+ positively selected. The CDR3 DNA reads TGTGCCAGCTCACCGCGGACAGTTCGCACAGATACGCAGTATTTT. This gives the protein CASSPRTVRTDTQYF.